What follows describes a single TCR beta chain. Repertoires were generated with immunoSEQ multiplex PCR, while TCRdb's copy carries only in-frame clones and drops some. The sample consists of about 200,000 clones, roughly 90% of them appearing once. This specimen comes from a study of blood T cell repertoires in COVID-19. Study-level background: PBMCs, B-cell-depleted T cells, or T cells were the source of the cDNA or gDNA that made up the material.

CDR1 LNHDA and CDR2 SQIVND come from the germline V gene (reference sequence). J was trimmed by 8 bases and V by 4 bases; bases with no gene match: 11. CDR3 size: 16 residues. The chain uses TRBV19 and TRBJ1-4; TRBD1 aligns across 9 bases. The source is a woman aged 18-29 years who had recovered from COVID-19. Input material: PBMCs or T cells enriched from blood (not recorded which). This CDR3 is CASSNRDREGGEKLFF. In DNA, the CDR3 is TGTGCCAGTAGTAACCGGGACAGGGAGGGAGGAGAAAAACTGTTTTTT.